Here is one T cell receptor (beta chain) with its context. The antigen remains undetermined. PCR amplification relied on 60 Vbeta primers (plus 13 Jbeta primers). The repertoire was sequenced with immunoSEQ multiplex PCR; TCRdb's copy has only in-frame clones and lacks some. There are around 170,000 clones in the sample; about 84% occur only once, and 1% to 1.5% lies in the top ten. These data are taken from a study of cytomegalovirus exposure and HLA in healthy donors. Study results and limitations: A later analysis showed HLA-associated TCR beta chains outstripping equally common others in clonal expansion.

The CDR3 consists of 13 residues. The V and J ends lost 7 bases and 5 bases respectively, with 12 bases between them. Germline CDR1 and CDR2: SNHLY and FYNNEI. This TCR derives from a man aged 45 to 65 in good health and CMV-seropositive. The sequenced sample consisted of PBMCs. The chain carries TRBV2 and TRBJ1-5; tentatively, D is TRBD1 (5 bases). CDR3 loop: CASMGGAYQPQHF. CDR3 coding DNA: TGTGCCAGCATGGGGGGTGCTTATCAGCCCCAGCATTTT.